The 7 T cell receptor beta chains listed next were all sequenced from one sample in a study of persistence of HIV-infected CD4 T cells. Their cognate antigens are unknown. The immunoSEQ assay was version 4, run in survey mode. Produced via immunoSEQ multiplex PCR; TCRdb's table is partial and in-frame only. The sample lists 40,000 or so clones; about 85% were seen once. Cells were stimulated nonspecifically with anti-CD3/anti-CD28 magnetic beads. Sorting selected CD4+ T cells upregulating both CD40 ligand and CD69. Material: CD4+ T cells sorted from PBMCs after approximately 19-hour stimulation, obtained from a patient who received antiretroviral therapy. Receptors originate from an adult woman with HIV who was CMV-seropositive.

The CDR3: CASSIGQGREQFF. For the CDR3, the DNA is TGTGCCAGCAGCATCGGACAGGGGCGTGAGCAGTTCTTC. The chain joins TRBV5-8 to TRBJ2-1; 9 bases are shared with TRBD1. The CDR3 runs to 13 residues. Germline loops: CDR1 SGHTS, CDR2 YDEGEE. V lost 4 bases, J lost 9 bases, and 5 bases stayed unmatched.

The J gene is TRBJ1-2, the V gene TRBV30, with D perhaps TRBD1 (6 bases). V lost 5 bases to trimming and J lost 3 bases, with 10 bases between them. The CDR3 contains 12 residues. Germline CDR1 reads GTSNPN; CDR2 reads SVGIG (reference sequence). The CDR3: CAWVGGDYGYTF. CDR3 in DNA: TGTGCCTGGGTAGGGGGTGACTATGGCTACACCTTC.

V gene TRBV7-7 combines with J gene TRBJ2-1, with a tentative D call TRBD2 (5 bases). There are 16 residues in the CDR3. Trimming stripped 6 bases from V and 4 bases from J, with 19 bases between. The germline CDR1 and CDR2 sequences are SSHAT and FNYEAQ (reference sequence). CDR3 sequence: CASSPLGSVPYNEQFF. In nucleotides, the CDR3 is TGTGCCAGCAGTCCCCTGGGGAGTGTTCCTTACAATGAGCAGTTCTTC.

This clone appeared once. This rearrangement joins TRBV5-8 to TRBJ1-1; unclear D gene. V was shortened by 6 bases and J by 0 bases, with 9 bases between the two germline ends. The germline V gene encodes CDR1 SGHTS and CDR2 YDEGEE. The CDR3 has 13 amino acids. The CDR3 nucleotides read TGTGCCAGCATGACGGGCATGAACACTGAAGCTTTCTTT. This encodes CASMTGMNTEAFF.

The V call is TRBV5-8, the J call TRBJ1-4; D unclear. V was pared by 3 bases and J by 7 bases, with 16 bases between. Germline V gene lookup returns CDR1 SGHTS and CDR2 YDEGEE. CDR3 length: 15 residues. CDR3 protein: CASSSGKGLFEKLFF. The CDR3 DNA reads TGTGCCAGCAGCTCCGGGAAGGGCCTCTTTGAAAAACTGTTTTTT.

The sample holds one count of this clone. J is TRBJ2-3 and V is TRBV5-8; D may be TRBD1 (6 bases). Germline lookup yields CDR1 SGHTS and CDR2 YDEGEE. V was cut by 2 bases and J by 2 bases, with 12 bases left in between. The CDR3 extends over 15 amino acids. CDR3 loop: CASSFRQANTDTQYF. DNA of the CDR3: TGTGCCAGCAGCTTCCGACAGGCAAACACAGATACGCAGTATTTT.

The chain is built from TRBV2 and TRBJ1-5; no clear D gene. In germline, CDR1 is SNHLY, CDR2 FYNNEI. The CDR3 loop spans 13 amino acids. Trimming took 5 bases from V and 0 from J, leaving 5 bases between them. CDR3: CASSRNSNQPQHF. The CDR3 nucleotides read TGTGCCAGCAGTAGAAATAGCAATCAGCCCCAGCATTTT.